The 26 T cell receptor beta chains below come from one sample, sequenced in a study of shared clonotypes between healthy human individuals. TCRdb's table, derived via immunoSEQ multiplex PCR, lists solely in-frame clones and lacks some. The table has about 2.2 million clones, just under 95% seen once. Positively selected for CCR7, the CD45RO-negative cells used as naive CD8 cells excluded terminally differentiated effector memory CD45RA+ cells. Sequenced sample: naive CD8+ T cells from PBMCs. The source is a man aged 18 to 30 in good health. Some clones in this sample may be carry-over from other donors' samples.

V and J are TRBV10-1 and TRBJ2-1, with D perhaps matching TRBD2 (6 bases). V gave up 2 bases and J gave up 8 bases, with 19 bases separating them. The CDR3 totals 16 residues. The germline CDR1 and CDR2 sequences are WNHNN and SYGVQD (reference sequence). The CDR3 coding sequence is TGCGCCAGCAGTGAGAAAACGGGACTGGCCAGGGATGAGCAGTTCTTC. It is translated as CASSEKTGLARDEQFF.

In regard to this clone: The same CDR3 arises from other DNA sequences in this sample as well. CDR3 nucleotide sequence: TGTGCCAGCAGCGTAGGAGGGAACTATGGCTACACCTTC. Translating gives CASSVGGNYGYTF. This sequence joins TRBV9 and TRBJ1-2; D gene ambiguous. Germline CDR1 SGDLS, CDR2 YYNGEE. This CDR3 region has 13 residues. Trimming removed 0 bases at V and 2 bases at J, with 5 bases between.

This chain joins TRBV9 and TRBJ2-3, with no clear D. The CDR3 length is 13 residues. In germline, CDR1 is SGDLS, CDR2 YYNGEE. V shed 3 bases and J shed 2 bases, with 7 bases lying between them. The CDR3 reads CASSADLTDTQYF. DNA of the CDR3: TGTGCCAGCAGCGCCGATCTCACAGATACGCAGTATTTT.

This chain uses TRBV18 with TRBJ1-2, with a weak D call TRBD1 (6 bases). The germline V and J ends were trimmed by 2 bases and 7 bases, with 14 bases remaining between them. Germline assignment: CDR1 KGHSH and CDR2 LQKENI. There are 14 residues in the CDR3. Here the CDR3 DNA reads TGTGCCAGCTCACCATCAGGAGACAGGATTGGCTACACCTTC. Translating it yields CASSPSGDRIGYTF.

The V and J genes are TRBV7-3 and TRBJ2-1; TRBD1 aligns across 9 bases. Germline assignment: CDR1 SGHTA and CDR2 FQGTGA. The CDR3 sequence is 18 residues long. Trimming at V came to 4 bases and at J to 2 bases, leaving 12 bases not matched to a gene. The CDR3 sequence: CASSSPAEDRGPYNEQFF. The CDR3 region has the DNA TGTGCCAGCAGCTCACCCGCCGAGGACAGGGGCCCCTACAATGAGCAGTTCTTC.

The CDR3 nucleotides are TGTGCCAGCAGTGAAGCGATTATTCCCAGGGTGGGCACTGAAGCTTTCTTT. Its protein product is CASSEAIIPRVGTEAFF. V and J are TRBV6-1 and TRBJ1-1; D possibly corresponds to TRBD1 (5 bases). CDR3 length: 17 amino acids. Trimming took off 0 bases at V and 4 bases at J, with 18 bases between the two ends. Germline CDR1 is MNHNS and CDR2 is SASEGT.

This clone was counted a single time. The chain links TRBV25-1 to TRBJ2-7; a weak D match, TRBD1 (6 bases). Trimming pared 3 bases from V and 2 bases from J, leaving 11 bases between. This CDR3 comprises 14 residues. From germline, CDR1 is MGHDK and CDR2 SYGVNS. The CDR3 nucleotides read TGTGCCAGCAGTGAGCCAGGGGAAGCCTACGAGCAGTACTTC. Amino acids: CASSEPGEAYEQYF.

The chain joins TRBV15 to TRBJ1-4; D is unresolved. The CDR3 runs to 15 residues. Germline values: CDR1 LNHNV, CDR2 YYDKDF (reference sequence). Trimming stripped 2 bases from V and 0 bases from J, with 7 bases between. The CDR3 spells CATSRYLSTNEKLFF. CDR3 sequence (DNA): TGTGCCACCAGCAGATATCTGTCAACTAATGAAAAACTGTTTTTT.

This clone was seen only once. This chain links TRBV19 with TRBJ1-2; D is perhaps TRBD1 (5 bases). The CDR3 runs 11 residues. V was shortened by 10 bases and J by 10 bases, with 16 bases between the two germline ends. From germline, CDR1 is LNHDA and CDR2 SQIVND (reference sequence). The CDR3 coding sequence is TGTGCCACCCAGGAGGGGAATTTCTACACCTTC. Its protein product is CATQEGNFYTF.

Regarding this clone: The junction and the germline gene differ at one end; a read error may be behind it. J is TRBJ1-2 and V is TRBV4-1, with D possibly being TRBD1 (6 bases). The CDR3 totals 15 residues. Germline CDR1 MGHRA, CDR2 YSYEKL. The CDR3: CASLPLLTGLYDYTF. DNA for the CDR3: TGCGCCAGTCTCCCCCTCTTGACAGGTCTCTATGACTACACCTTC.

DNA for the CDR3: TGTGCTCACGGGGTCTACGAGCAGTACTTC. It specifies CAHGVYEQYF. The J gene is TRBJ2-7, the V gene TRBV28, with TRBD2 as a possible D gene (5 bases). CDR1 and CDR2 from the germline V gene are MDHEN and SYDVKM. This CDR3 has 10 residues.

The V and J genes are TRBV9 and TRBJ1-2, with D perhaps matching TRBD1 (6 bases). The CDR3 contains 15 residues. CDR1 and CDR2 (germline): SGDLS, YYNGEE. Trimming took off 0 bases at V and 8 bases at J, with 17 bases between the two ends. The CDR3 region has the DNA TGTGCCAGCAGCGTAGGAGGTTCCACCACAGGGGGCTACACCTTC. It yields the protein CASSVGGSTTGGYTF.

The rearrangement links TRBV5-5 to TRBJ1-5; no reliable D call. The V gene's germline CDR1 is SGHKS and CDR2 YYEKEE (reference sequence). V gave up 4 bases and J gave up 0 bases, with 14 bases separating them. The CDR3 has 16 residues. For the CDR3, the DNA is TGTGCCAGCAGCGGGGAGCAGGCCCTTAGCAATCAGCCCCAGCATTTT. Encoded protein: CASSGEQALSNQPQHF. The full variable domain, rest sourced from reference TRBV5-5 and TRBJ1-5, is DAGVTQSPTHLIKTRGQQVTLRCSPISGHKSVSWYQQVLGQGPQFIFQYYEKEERGRGNFPDRFSARQFPNYSSELNVNALLLGDSALYLCASSGEQALSNQPQHFGDGTRLSIL.

This sequence joins TRBV28 and TRBJ2-1, with 9 bases identical to TRBD1. CDR3 length equals 14 residues. Germline CDR1 is MDHEN and CDR2 is SYDVKM. The V gene end was trimmed by 8 bases and the J gene end by 8 bases; junction bases not matched to a gene: 10. CDR3 in DNA: TGTGCCAGCTGTATACAGGGGGCGCGACATGAGCAGTTCTTC. The encoded protein is CASCIQGARHEQFF.

Concerning this clone: Other DNA sequences within the sample encode an identical CDR3. V gene TRBV4-3 combines with J gene TRBJ2-1, with D possibly being TRBD2 (6 bases). The V end lost 1 base, the J end lost 5 bases, and 15 bases lay between the germline ends. Germline V CDR1 and CDR2: LGHNA, YSLEER. This CDR3 has 16 amino acids. CDR3 protein: CASSQGTGTSNNEQFF. CDR3 sequence (DNA): TGCGCCAGCAGCCAAGGAACCGGGACTTCGAACAATGAGCAGTTCTTC.

In DNA form, the CDR3 reads TGTGCCAGCAGCTTCGGACTAGCGGGAGCCTTCTACAATGAGCAGTTCTTC. This codes for CASSFGLAGAFYNEQFF. V and J are TRBV11-2 and TRBJ2-1; 13 nucleotides agree with TRBD2. Germline V lookup: CDR1 SGHAT, CDR2 FQNNGV. V lost 3 bases and J lost 3; bases outside the gene matches: 5. The CDR3 contains 17 residues.

The chain carries TRBV27 and TRBJ2-2; D possibly uses TRBD1 or TRBD2 (6 bases each). The length of the CDR3 is 18 residues. Germline CDR1 reads MNHEY; CDR2 reads SMNVEV (reference sequence). The ends were cut back, 7 bases at V and 5 bases at J, with 26 bases in the middle. CDR3 protein: CASKRGPSVPRGTGELFF. In DNA form, the CDR3 reads TGTGCCAGCAAGAGGGGTCCTAGCGTCCCTAGGGGGACCGGGGAGCTGTTTTTT.

Concerning this clone itself: This sample includes further DNA sequences coding for the same CDR3. The chain recombines TRBV19 with TRBJ1-5; 8 bases are a match to TRBD1. CDR3 length: 14 residues. J lost 7 bases, V lost 2 bases, and 4 bases had no gene match. Germline CDR1 is LNHDA and CDR2 is SQIVND (reference sequence). As DNA, the CDR3 is TGTGCCAGTAGTATACAGGGGGCGGGACAGCCCCAGCATTTT. It codes for CASSIQGAGQPQHF.

This clone showed up just once. J is TRBJ2-7 and V is TRBV7-8; tentative D call: TRBD1 (6 bases). V was clipped by 1 base and J by 5 bases, with 18 bases between them. Germline V gene lookup returns CDR1 SGHVS and CDR2 FQNEAQ. CDR3 length: 16 residues. The CDR3: CASSLGRGVVVHEQYF. As DNA, the CDR3 is TGTGCCAGCAGCTTAGGCAGGGGAGTAGTTGTCCACGAGCAGTACTTC.

The chain combines TRBV27 with TRBJ1-5, with D unclear. Germline V gene sequence: CDR1 MNHEY, CDR2 SMNVEV (reference sequence). The length of the CDR3 is 16 residues. The V end lost 4 bases, the J end lost 2 bases, and 15 bases lay between the germline ends. The CDR3 reads CASSSPSGKGNQPQHF. In nucleotides, the CDR3 is TGTGCCAGCAGTTCCCCTTCTGGAAAGGGCAATCAGCCCCAGCATTTT.

The chain couples TRBV13 to TRBJ2-1; the match to TRBD2 covers 13 bases. V lost 5 bases and J lost 7; bases outside the gene matches: 8. Germline CDR1 PRHDT, CDR2 FYEKMQ (reference sequence). CDR3 length: 16 amino acids. This CDR3 reads CASSALRLAGGNEQFF. The CDR3 DNA is TGTGCCAGCAGCGCCCTCCGACTAGCGGGGGGAAATGAGCAGTTCTTC.

The chain uses TRBV5-1 and TRBJ2-2; possibly TRBD2 for D (7 bases). The germline V gene has CDR1 SGHRS and CDR2 YFSETQ. The CDR3 contains 16 residues. Trimming shortened V by 4 bases and J by 7 bases, and 20 bases separated the two germline ends. The DNA for the CDR3 is TGCGCCAGCAGCCCCGAGTCGGGGGGCACGAGCGGGGAGCTGTTTTTT. This codes for CASSPESGGTSGELFF. Drawing the rest from reference TRBV5-1 and TRBJ2-2, the complete variable domain is KAGVTQTPRYLIKTRGQQVTLSCSPISGHRSVSWYQQTPGQGLQFLFEYFSETQRNKGNFPGRFSGRQFSNSRSEMNVSTLELGDSALYLCASSPESGGTSGELFFGEGSRLTVL.

This clone was observed a single time. Other nucleotide sequences in the sample specify the same CDR3. The V gene is TRBV7-9, the J gene TRBJ2-7, with unresolved D. There are 12 residues in the CDR3. Germline V gives CDR1 SEHNR, CDR2 FQNEAQ (reference sequence). The V gene lost 0 bases and the J gene lost 3 bases, with 3 bases spanning the gap. CDR3 DNA sequence: TGTGCCAGCAGCTTAGCACTCTACGAGCAGTACTTC. Residues: CASSLALYEQYF.

CDR3 sequence: CASSQEPLDTDTQYF. The CDR3 region has the DNA TGTGCCAGCAGCCAAGAACCGCTGGACACAGATACGCAGTATTTT. The rearrangement uses TRBV14 and TRBJ2-3; D is unclear. With 0 bases removed from V and 2 bases from J, the gap between germline ends came to 9 bases. The CDR3 contains 15 residues. CDR1 SGHDN and CDR2 FVKESK come from the germline V gene.

The chain carries TRBV30 and TRBJ2-7; maybe TRBD2 (6 bases). From germline, CDR1 is GTSNPN and CDR2 SVGIG (reference sequence). The CDR3 extends over 15 amino acids. V shed 4 bases and J shed 2 bases, with 18 bases lying between them. The CDR3 region has the DNA TGTGCCTGGATTGCCGCACGGGGGTCCGCCTACGAGCAGTACTTC. It yields the protein CAWIAARGSAYEQYF.

This chain links TRBV27 with TRBJ2-7; weak D call: TRBD1 (6 bases). V was trimmed by 8 bases and J by 5 bases, leaving 10 bases between them. The CDR3 consists of 11 residues. The V gene's germline CDR1 is MNHEY and CDR2 SMNVEV (reference sequence). The CDR3 nucleotides read TGTGCCAGCGGACAGTTCAACGAGCAGTACTTC. It specifies CASGQFNEQYF.